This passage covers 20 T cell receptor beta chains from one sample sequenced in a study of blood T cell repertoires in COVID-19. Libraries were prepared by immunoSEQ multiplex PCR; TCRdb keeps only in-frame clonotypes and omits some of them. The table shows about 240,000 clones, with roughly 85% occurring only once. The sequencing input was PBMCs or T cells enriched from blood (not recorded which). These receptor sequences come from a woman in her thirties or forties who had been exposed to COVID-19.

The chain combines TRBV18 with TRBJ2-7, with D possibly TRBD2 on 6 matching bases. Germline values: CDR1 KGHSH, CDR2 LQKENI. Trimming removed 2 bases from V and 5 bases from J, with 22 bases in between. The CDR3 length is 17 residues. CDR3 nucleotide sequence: TGTGCCAGCTCACCAATGGGACTGGGGGACGCCGTCCACGAGCAGTACTTC. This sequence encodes CASSPMGLGDAVHEQYF.

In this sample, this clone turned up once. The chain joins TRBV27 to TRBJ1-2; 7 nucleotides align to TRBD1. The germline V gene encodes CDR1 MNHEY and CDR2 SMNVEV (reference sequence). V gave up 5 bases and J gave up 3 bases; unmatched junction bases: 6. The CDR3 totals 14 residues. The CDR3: CASSPGDSYYGYTF. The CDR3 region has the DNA TGTGCCAGCAGTCCCGGGGACAGCTACTATGGCTACACCTTC.

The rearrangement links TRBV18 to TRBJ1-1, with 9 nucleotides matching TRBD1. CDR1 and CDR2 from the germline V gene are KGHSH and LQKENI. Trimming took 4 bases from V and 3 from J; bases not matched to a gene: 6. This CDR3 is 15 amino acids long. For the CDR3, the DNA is TGTGCCAGCTCACGTTCGGACAGGGGTGACACTGAAGCTTTCTTT. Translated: CASSRSDRGDTEAFF.

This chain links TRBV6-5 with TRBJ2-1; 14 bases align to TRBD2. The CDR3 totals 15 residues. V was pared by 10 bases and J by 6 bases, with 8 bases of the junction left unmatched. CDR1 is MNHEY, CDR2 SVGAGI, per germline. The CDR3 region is CAIVRTSGGTNEQFF. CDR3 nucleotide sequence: TGTGCCATCGTAAGGACTAGCGGGGGGACCAATGAGCAGTTCTTC.

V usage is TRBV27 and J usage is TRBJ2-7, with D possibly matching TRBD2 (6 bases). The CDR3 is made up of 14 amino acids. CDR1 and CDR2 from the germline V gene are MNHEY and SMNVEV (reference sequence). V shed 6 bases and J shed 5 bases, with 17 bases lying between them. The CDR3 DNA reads TGTGCCAGCAGGCCAGGTCGGGGGTTCAACGAGCAGTACTTC. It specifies CASRPGRGFNEQYF.

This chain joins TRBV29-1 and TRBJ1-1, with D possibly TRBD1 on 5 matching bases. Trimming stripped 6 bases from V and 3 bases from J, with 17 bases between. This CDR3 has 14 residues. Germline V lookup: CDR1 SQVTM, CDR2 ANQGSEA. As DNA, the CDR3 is TGCAGCGTCAAATCTACCCTAGGGGACACTGAAGCTTTCTTT. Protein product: CSVKSTLGDTEAFF.

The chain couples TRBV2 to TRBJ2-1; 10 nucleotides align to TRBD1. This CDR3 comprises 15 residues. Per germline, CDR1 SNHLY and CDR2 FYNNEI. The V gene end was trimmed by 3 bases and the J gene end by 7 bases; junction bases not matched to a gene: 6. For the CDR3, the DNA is TGTGCCAGCAGTGACCCGGGACAGGGGCGGAATGAGCAGTTCTTC. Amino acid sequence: CASSDPGQGRNEQFF.

The CDR3 DNA sequence: TGTGCCAGCAGCCAAGCAACAGCCACTAATGAAAAACTGTTTTTT. Amino acid sequence: CASSQATATNEKLFF. V usage is TRBV3-1 (or the pseudogene TRBV3-2) and J usage is TRBJ1-4; D is unclear. This CDR3 is built from 15 residues. Trimming removed 1 base from V and 2 bases from J, with 8 bases in between. Germline-derived CDR1 and CDR2 are LGHDT and YNNKEL (reference sequence).

The CDR3 DNA reads TGTGCCAGCAGGGGGCAAGGTCCCCAGCATTTT. Protein: CASRGQGPQHF. The chain links TRBV27 to TRBJ1-5; D might be TRBD1 (5 bases). Germline assignment: CDR1 MNHEY and CDR2 SMNVEV (reference sequence). Trimming took 6 bases from V and 10 from J, leaving 10 bases between them. The CDR3 contains 11 residues.

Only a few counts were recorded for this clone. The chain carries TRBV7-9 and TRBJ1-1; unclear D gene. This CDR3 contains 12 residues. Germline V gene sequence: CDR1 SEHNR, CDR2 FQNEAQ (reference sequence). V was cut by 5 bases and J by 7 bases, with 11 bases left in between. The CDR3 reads CASSPLGLEAFF. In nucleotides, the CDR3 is TGTGCCAGCAGCCCCCTTGGACTTGAAGCTTTCTTT.

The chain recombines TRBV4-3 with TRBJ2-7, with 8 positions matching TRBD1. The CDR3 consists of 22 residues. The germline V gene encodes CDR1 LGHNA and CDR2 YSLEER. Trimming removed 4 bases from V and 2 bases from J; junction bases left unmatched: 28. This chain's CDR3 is CASSLKIGDGIRTGTGAYEQYF. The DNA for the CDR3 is TGCGCCAGCAGCCTCAAGATTGGGGATGGGATTAGGACCGGGACAGGAGCCTACGAGCAGTACTTC.

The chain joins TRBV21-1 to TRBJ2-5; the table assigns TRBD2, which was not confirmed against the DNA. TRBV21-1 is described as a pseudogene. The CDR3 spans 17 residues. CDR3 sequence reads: CASSKGWTSGGCETQYF. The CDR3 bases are TGTGCCAGCAGCAAAGGATGGACTAGCGGGGGGTGTGAGACCCAGTACTTC.

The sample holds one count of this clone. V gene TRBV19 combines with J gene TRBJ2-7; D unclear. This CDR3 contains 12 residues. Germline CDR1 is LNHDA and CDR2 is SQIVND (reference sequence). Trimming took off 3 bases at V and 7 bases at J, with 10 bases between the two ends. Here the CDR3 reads CASSIPLREQYF. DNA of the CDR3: TGTGCCAGTAGTATCCCCCTGAGGGAGCAGTACTTC.

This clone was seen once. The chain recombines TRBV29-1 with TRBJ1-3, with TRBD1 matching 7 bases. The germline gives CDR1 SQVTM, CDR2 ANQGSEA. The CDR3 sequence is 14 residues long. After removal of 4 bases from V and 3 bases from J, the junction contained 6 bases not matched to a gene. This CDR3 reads CSVAPRQGGNTIYF. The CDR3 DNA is TGCAGCGTTGCTCCCAGACAGGGTGGAAACACCATATATTTT.

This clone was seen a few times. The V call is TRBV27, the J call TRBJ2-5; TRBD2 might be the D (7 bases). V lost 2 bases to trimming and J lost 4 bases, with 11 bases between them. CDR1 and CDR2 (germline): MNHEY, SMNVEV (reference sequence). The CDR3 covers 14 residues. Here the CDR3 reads CASSLRGARETQYF. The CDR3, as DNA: TGTGCCAGCAGTTTACGGGGGGCCCGAGAGACCCAGTACTTC.

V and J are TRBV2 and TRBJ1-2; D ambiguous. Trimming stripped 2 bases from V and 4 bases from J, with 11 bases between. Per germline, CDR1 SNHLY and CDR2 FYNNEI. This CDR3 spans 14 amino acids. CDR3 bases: TGTGCCAGCAGTGAACGGGAAGATCTCTATGGCTACACCTTC. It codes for CASSEREDLYGYTF.

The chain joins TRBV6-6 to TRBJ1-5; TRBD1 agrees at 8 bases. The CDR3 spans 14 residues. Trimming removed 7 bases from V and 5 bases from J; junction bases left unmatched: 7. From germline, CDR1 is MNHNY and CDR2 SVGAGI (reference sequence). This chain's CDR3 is CASTAGTGHQPQHF. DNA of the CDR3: TGTGCCAGCACCGCCGGGACAGGACATCAGCCCCAGCATTTT.

The CDR3 here is CASSEDSHNQPQHF. The CDR3 region has the DNA TGTGCCAGCAGTGAGGACAGTCATAATCAGCCCCAGCATTTT. The V call is TRBV6-1, the J call TRBJ1-5; TRBD1 is a possible D gene (6 bases). Germline-derived CDR1 and CDR2 are MNHNS and SASEGT. Trimming shortened V by 3 bases and J by 4 bases, and 10 bases separated the two germline ends. This CDR3 region has 14 residues.

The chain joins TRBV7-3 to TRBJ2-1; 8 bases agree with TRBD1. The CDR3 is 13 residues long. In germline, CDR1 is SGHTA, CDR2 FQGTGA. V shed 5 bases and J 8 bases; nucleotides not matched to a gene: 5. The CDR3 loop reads CASSERQGYEQFF. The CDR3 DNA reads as TGTGCCAGCAGCGAACGACAGGGGTATGAGCAGTTCTTC. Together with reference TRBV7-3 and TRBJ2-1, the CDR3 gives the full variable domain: GAGVSQTPSNKVTEKGKYVELRCDPISGHTALYWYRQSLGQGPEFLIYFQGTGAADDSGLPNDRFFAVRPEGSVSTLKIQRTERGDSAVYLCASSERQGYEQFFGPGTRLTVL.

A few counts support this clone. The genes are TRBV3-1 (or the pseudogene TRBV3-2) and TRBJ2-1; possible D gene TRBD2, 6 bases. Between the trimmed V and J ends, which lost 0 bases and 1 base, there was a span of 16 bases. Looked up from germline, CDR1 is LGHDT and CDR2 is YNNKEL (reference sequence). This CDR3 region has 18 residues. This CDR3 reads CASSQDAPGLDSYNEQFF. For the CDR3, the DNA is TGTGCCAGCAGCCAAGACGCGCCGGGACTGGATTCCTACAATGAGCAGTTCTTC.